These 25 T cell receptor beta chains share one sample of origin, sequenced in a study of T cell clonality in common variable immunodeficiency. The method was immunoSEQ multiplex PCR; TCRdb's version includes in-frame clones alone and lacks a portion of them. There are about 43,000 clones in the sample, none observed a single time. The sequencing input was peripheral blood mononuclear cells. All receptors derive from a person between 18 and 69 years old in good health.

At least ten counts were recorded for this clone. Sequencing ends 3 residues short of the CDR3 end; the germline J gene provides the rest. The rearrangement links TRBV5-1 to TRBJ2-7, with TRBD1 matching 8 bases. V lost 2 bases, J lost 2 bases, and 6 bases stayed unmatched. The CDR3 extends over 15 amino acids. From germline, CDR1 is SGHRS and CDR2 YFSETQ. The CDR3 bases that were read are TGCGCCAGCAGCTTAGGGCAGGGGGCAACCTACGAG. Amino acids: CASSLGQGATYE. The whole CDR3 reads CASSLGQGATYEQYF.

This clone came up many times. The read ends 3 residues early relative to the CDR3; the germline J gene fills the gap. The V gene is TRBV4-2, the J gene TRBJ2-2; D is uncertain. Looked up from germline, CDR1 is LGHNA and CDR2 is YNFKEQ. The CDR3 consists of 16 residues. V was shortened by 0 bases and J by 6 bases, with 14 bases between the two germline ends. The covered CDR3 bases are TGTGCCAGCAGCCAAGAAGTTGACCCAAGGGCCGGGGAG. It yields the protein CASSQEVDPRAGE. Given in full, the CDR3 is CASSQEVDPRAGELFF.

This clone was found many times. The read stops 3 residues short of the end of the CDR3; the missing end is completed from the germline J gene. V gene TRBV19 combines with J gene TRBJ2-1, with 9 bases aligning to TRBD1. Per the germline V gene, CDR1 is LNHDA and CDR2 is SQIVND (reference sequence). The CDR3 has 15 amino acids. J was trimmed by 9 bases and V by 6 bases; bases with no gene match: 12. The covered CDR3 bases are TGTGCCAGTAGCAACGTGGGACAGGGATGGAGTGAG. Amino acids: CASSNVGQGWSE. The whole CDR3 is CASSNVGQGWSEQFF.

This clone turned up a few times. The read stops 3 residues short of the end of the CDR3; the missing end is completed from the germline J gene. This chain joins TRBV11-2 and TRBJ2-7; 7 bases match TRBD1. The CDR3 loop spans 13 amino acids. V was clipped by 8 bases and J by 2 bases; unmatched bases: 6. Germline V gene sequence: CDR1 SGHAT, CDR2 FQNNGV. CDR3 protein: CASQKGGPYEQYF. Partial CDR3 DNA: TGTGCCAGCCAGAAAGGGGGCCCCTACGAG.

The sample holds many counts of this clone. The sequence runs out 3 residues before the end of the CDR3; the remainder is reconstructed from the germline J gene. V and J are TRBV11-2 and TRBJ2-2; weak D call: TRBD2 (5 bases). Trimming stripped 3 bases from V and 3 bases from J, with 8 bases between. CDR3 length equals 14 residues. Germline V CDR1 and CDR2: SGHAT, FQNNGV. Partial CDR3 DNA: TGTGCCAGCAGCTTGGGAGCGGACACCGGGGAG. Protein product: CASSLGADTGE. The whole CDR3 reads CASSLGADTGELFF. Based on the CDR3 plus reference TRBV11-2 and TRBJ2-2, the full variable domain is EAGVAQSPRYKIIEKRQSVAFWCNPISGHATLYWYQQILGQGPKLLIQFQNNGVVDDSQLPKDRFSAERLKGVDSTLKIQPAKLEDSAVYLCASSLGADTGELFFGEGSRLTVL.

In its sample, this clone was seen many times. The read terminates 3 residues before the CDR3 end, so the remaining end is supplied by the germline J gene. The chain carries TRBV6-4 and TRBJ2-1; 8 bases are a match to TRBD2. This CDR3 comprises 15 residues. CDR1 and CDR2 from the germline V gene are MRHNA and SNTAGT. The trim removed 0 bases at V and 7 bases at J, leaving 5 bases unmatched. CDR3 sequence reads: CASSDSAGARNEQFF. CDR3 DNA (partial): TGTGCCAGCAGTGACTCAGCGGGAGCAAGGAATGAG.

This clone was recorded many times. The read terminates 3 residues before the CDR3 end, so the remaining end is supplied by the germline J gene. The V call is TRBV11-2, the J call TRBJ1-1; the D gene is possibly TRBD1 (6 bases). This CDR3 is built from 15 residues. In germline, CDR1 is SGHAT, CDR2 FQNNGV. With 5 bases removed from V and 3 bases from J, the gap between germline ends came to 16 bases. The sequenced CDR3 bases are TGTGCCAGCAGCCCCTGGGACACTGGGGACACTGAA. Encoded protein: CASSPWDTGDTE. The whole CDR3 region reads CASSPWDTGDTEAFF.

This clone occurred many times. The read halts 3 residues ahead of the CDR3 end, with the missing end drawn from the germline J gene. The chain is built from TRBV19 and TRBJ2-3; D remains unclear. Germline CDR1 is LNHDA and CDR2 is SQIVND (reference sequence). Trimming shortened V by 3 bases and J by 0 bases, and 10 bases separated the two germline ends. There are 15 residues in the CDR3. The CDR3 loop is CASSIQLTSTDTQYF. Incomplete CDR3 DNA: TGTGCCAGTAGTATTCAATTGACTAGCACAGATACG.

On this clone: The read is 3 residues too short to cover the CDR3 end, so that end is filled in from the germline J gene. This chain joins TRBV7-9 and TRBJ1-1; D uncertain. V gave up 2 bases and J gave up 2 bases, with 6 bases separating them. CDR1 is SEHNR and CDR2 is FQNEAQ in the germline V gene (reference sequence). This CDR3 is built from 13 residues. CDR3 DNA, as far as it was read: TGTGCCAGCAGCTTAAGGTTAAACACTGAA. Amino acids: CASSLRLNTE. The full-length CDR3 reads as CASSLRLNTEAFF.

This clone was seen at least ten times. The read ends 3 residues early relative to the CDR3; the germline J gene fills the gap. J is TRBJ2-1 and V is TRBV4-1, with 9 bases lining up with TRBD2. CDR1 and CDR2 from the germline V gene are MGHRA and YSYEKL. The CDR3 contains 17 residues. The V gene end was trimmed by 0 bases and the J gene end by 7 bases; junction bases not matched to a gene: 10. Incomplete CDR3 DNA: TGCGCCAGCAGCCAAGATTGGGGCGGGGGGGCAGTTAATGAG. Amino acids: CASSQDWGGGAVNE. The entire CDR3 protein reads CASSQDWGGGAVNEQFF.

Incomplete CDR3 DNA: TGTGCCTGGAGTGCCTCCCATTCTAGCGGGAGTCTTGAG. Translating gives CAWSASHSSGSLE. From start to end, the CDR3 is CAWSASHSSGSLEQFF. The V call is TRBV30, the J call TRBJ2-1; TRBD2 aligns across 10 bases. The read terminates 3 residues before the CDR3 end, so the remaining end is supplied by the germline J gene. Trimming took 1 base from V and 9 from J; bases not matched to a gene: 12. Germline CDR1 and CDR2: GTSNPN and SVGIG (reference sequence). The CDR3 is 16 amino acids.

There are many counts of this clone. The CDR3 goes on 3 residues after the read ends, and that part is filled in from the germline J gene. The chain uses TRBV9 and TRBJ2-3, with no clear D. V was clipped by 0 bases and J by 8 bases, with 13 bases between them. From germline, CDR1 is SGDLS and CDR2 YYNGEE. The CDR3 spans 14 residues. CDR3 bases read: TGTGCCAGCAGCGTAGAGGGCTTTCTGTCTACG. The encoded protein is CASSVEGFLST. The whole CDR3 is CASSVEGFLSTQYF.

Details on this clone: One end of the junction fails to match germline, which may point to a read error. The read stops 3 residues short of the end of the CDR3; the missing end is completed from the germline J gene. V is TRBV19 and J is TRBJ1-2, with TRBD1 matching 9 bases. The length of the CDR3 is 16 residues. From germline, CDR1 is LNHDA and CDR2 SQIVND (reference sequence). The CDR3 loop reads CPSTAQGQGSNYGYTF. CDR3 DNA, as far as it was read: TGTCCCAGTACCGCGCAGGGACAGGGTAGCAACTATGGC. The full variable domain, completed using reference TRBV19 and TRBJ1-2, is DGGITQSPKYLFRKEGQNVTLSCEQNLNHDAMYWYRQDPGQGLRLIYYSQIVNDFQKGDIAEGYSVSREKKESFPLTVTSAQKNPTAFYLCPSTAQGQGSNYGYTFGSGTRLTVV.

This clone was recorded at least ten times. The CDR3 goes on 3 residues after the read ends, and that part is filled in from the germline J gene. J is TRBJ2-3 and V is TRBV10-3, with a weak D call TRBD2 (5 bases). V lost 4 bases and J 3 bases, leaving 11 bases between the germline ends. The CDR3 sequence is 14 residues long. CDR1 is ENHRY, CDR2 SYGVKD, per germline. The covered CDR3 bases are TGTGCCATCAGTGTGGCGGGTGGTACAGATACG. Its translation is CAISVAGGTDT. The full-length CDR3 reads as CAISVAGGTDTQYF.

This clone was counted ten times or more. The CDR3 end falls 3 residues outside the read, so it is completed with the germline J gene. The V gene is TRBV20-1, the J gene TRBJ2-1, with 9 bases matching TRBD1. The CDR3 covers 16 residues. Looked up from germline, CDR1 is DFQATT and CDR2 is SNEGSKA (reference sequence). Trimming cost V 6 bases and J 1 base; bases outside gene matches: 10. The chain's CDR3 is CSAELQGAVSYNEQFF. CDR3 bases read: TGCAGTGCGGAATTACAGGGGGCGGTTTCCTACAATGAG.

This clone occurred many times. The observed sequence ends 3 residues before the CDR3 terminus, with the missing tail filled in from the germline J gene. This chain joins TRBV29-1 and TRBJ1-5; 10 nucleotides agree with TRBD1. V lost 7 bases to trimming and J lost 2 bases; unmatched junction nucleotides: 2. The CDR3 extends over 13 amino acids. The V gene's germline CDR1 is SQVTM and CDR2 ANQGSEA. CDR3 DNA (partial): TGCAGCGCGACAGGGGGCGGCAATCAGCCC. Its translation is CSATGGGNQP. The entire CDR3 protein reads CSATGGGNQPQHF.

This clone was detected ten times or more. CDR3 bases read: TGTGCCAGCAGCCTCAGACTAAACGGCGAAAAA. This gives the protein CASSLRLNGEK. The CDR3 reads in full as CASSLRLNGEKLFF. The V call is TRBV7-2, the J call TRBJ1-4; D gene ambiguous. The CDR3 end lies 3 residues beyond the end of the read and is filled in from the germline J gene. Between the trimmed V and J ends, which lost 5 bases and 8 bases, there was a span of 15 bases. The length of the CDR3 is 14 residues. The germline gives CDR1 SGHTA, CDR2 FQGNSA.

This clone occurred a few times. With the read ending 3 residues before the CDR3 end, the germline J gene is used to fill in that end. The gene calls are TRBV5-1 and TRBJ1-1; perhaps TRBD1 as D (5 bases). The CDR3 is made up of 13 amino acids. Germline loops: CDR1 SGHRS, CDR2 YFSETQ. Between the trimmed V and J ends, which lost 3 bases and 4 bases, there was a span of 10 bases. CDR3 bases read: TGCGCCAGCAGCTACGACAGCCTCACTGAA. Translating gives CASSYDSLTE. The full CDR3 is CASSYDSLTEAFF.

With respect to this clone: Sequencing ends 3 residues short of the CDR3 end; the germline J gene provides the rest. The chain combines TRBV30 with TRBJ2-5, with D possibly TRBD2 on 5 matching bases. Germline V gene data show CDR1 as GTSNPN and CDR2 as SVGIG (reference sequence). The V end was cut by 0 bases, the J end by 5 bases, with 7 bases between. CDR3 length equals 12 residues. The CDR3 loop reads CAWSVQRETQYF. CDR3 bases read: TGTGCCTGGAGTGTACAGCGGGAGACC.

This clone has at least ten counts. The read halts 3 residues ahead of the CDR3 end, with the missing end drawn from the germline J gene. This chain links TRBV6-2 or TRBV6-3 with TRBJ1-6; D uncertain. Germline V gene lookup returns CDR1 MNHEY and CDR2 SVGEGT. V lost 2 bases and J lost 7, with 9 bases in between. The CDR3 sequence is 14 residues long. The DNA read from the CDR3 is TGTGCCAGCAGTTACGATGGCAGAAATTCACCC. Protein product: CASSYDGRNSP. From start to end, the CDR3 is CASSYDGRNSPLHF.

In this sample, this clone turned up many times. The read comes to an end 3 residues before the CDR3 does, leaving the germline J gene to fill in the end. The chain couples TRBV14 to TRBJ2-1, with D possibly TRBD1 on 5 matching bases. Trimming removed 4 bases from V and 5 bases from J, with 15 bases in between. The CDR3 covers 15 residues. Per the germline V gene, CDR1 is SGHDN and CDR2 is FVKESK. The covered CDR3 bases are TGTGCCAGCAGCCCTCTGGGGCCCACCCACAATGAG. Amino acid sequence: CASSPLGPTHNE. The CDR3 in full is CASSPLGPTHNEQFF. The full variable domain, rest sourced from reference TRBV14 and TRBJ2-1, is EAGVTQFPSHSVIEKGQTVTLRCDPISGHDNLYWYRRVMGKEIKFLLHFVKESKQDESGMPNNRFLAERTGGTYSTLKVQPAELEDSGVYFCASSPLGPTHNEQFFGPGTRLTVL.

This clone appeared a few times. The read falls 3 residues short of the CDR3 end, and the missing part is taken from the germline J gene. The chain combines TRBV6-2 or TRBV6-3 with TRBJ1-2, with no clear D. CDR1 is MNHEY, CDR2 SVGEGT, per germline. The CDR3 totals 17 residues. The CDR3 sequence: CASSPPQVISSYNDYTF. CDR3 DNA, as far as it was read: TGTGCCAGCAGTCCCCCGCAGGTGATCAGCTCCTACAATGAC.

This clone was seen repeatedly, ten times or more. The read terminates 3 residues before the CDR3 end, so the remaining end is supplied by the germline J gene. The V and J genes are TRBV13 and TRBJ1-1; D is undetermined. V was cut by 4 bases and J by 1 base, with 13 bases left in between. Looked up from germline, CDR1 is PRHDT and CDR2 is FYEKMQ (reference sequence). The CDR3 is 15 residues long. The DNA read from the CDR3 is TGTGCCAGCAGCTCCCCCGGCGAGGGGAACACTGAA. Encoded protein: CASSSPGEGNTE. The CDR3, in full, reads CASSSPGEGNTEAFF.

In this sample, this clone turned up many times. The read is 3 residues too short to cover the CDR3 end, so that end is filled in from the germline J gene. This sequence joins TRBV20-1 and TRBJ2-1; 12 positions match TRBD2. J lost 4 bases, V lost 6 bases, and 10 bases had no gene match. Germline CDR1 and CDR2: DFQATT and SNEGSKA (reference sequence). This CDR3 contains 16 residues. The DNA read from the CDR3 is TGCAGTGCCAGACTAGCGGGGGCCAAAGTATACAATGAG. This codes for CSARLAGAKVYNE. The full CDR3 sequence reads CSARLAGAKVYNEQFF.

This clone was observed at least ten times. Sequencing ends 3 residues short of the CDR3 end; the germline J gene provides the rest. The chain couples TRBV20-1 to TRBJ2-7, with unresolved D. Germline V gene data show CDR1 as DFQATT and CDR2 as SNEGSKA (reference sequence). Trimming took 3 bases from V and 2 from J, leaving 14 bases between them. The CDR3 loop spans 14 amino acids. The CDR3 DNA, read in part, is TGCAGTGCTAGTAATCCGGCGGCTACCTACGAG. This gives the protein CSASNPAATYE. The whole CDR3 region reads CSASNPAATYEQYF.